This TCR beta chain was obtained from a study of blood T cell repertoires in COVID-19. The overall study: Italy, Spain and the United States were the sources of the convalescent and acute COVID-19 samples.

Across about two dozen US areas, participants ranged in age from 18 to 89 years. Participant reports of clinical history set cohort assignment. Authors' data handling: By means of reference gene primer amplification, nucleated cell counts were estimated. Produced via immunoSEQ multiplex PCR; TCRdb's table is partial and in-frame only. From that table come the V and J calls and clone size; the DNA was used to work out D and trimming. The sample has a few hundred thousand clones; 70% to 90% are singletons. The CDR3 length is 16 residues. Per germline, CDR1 MNHNS and CDR2 SASEGT. V lost 0 bases to trimming and J lost 2 bases; unmatched junction nucleotides: 6.

Sequencing input: PBMCs or T cells enriched from blood (not recorded which). The clonotype comes from a woman younger than 45 who had recovered from COVID-19. The genes are TRBV6-1 and TRBJ2-5; 7 nucleotides agree with TRBD2. As DNA, the CDR3 is TGTGCCAGCAGTGAAGCGGGCGGGGGACTTCAAGAGACCCAGTACTTC. Residues: CASSEAGGGLQETQYF.